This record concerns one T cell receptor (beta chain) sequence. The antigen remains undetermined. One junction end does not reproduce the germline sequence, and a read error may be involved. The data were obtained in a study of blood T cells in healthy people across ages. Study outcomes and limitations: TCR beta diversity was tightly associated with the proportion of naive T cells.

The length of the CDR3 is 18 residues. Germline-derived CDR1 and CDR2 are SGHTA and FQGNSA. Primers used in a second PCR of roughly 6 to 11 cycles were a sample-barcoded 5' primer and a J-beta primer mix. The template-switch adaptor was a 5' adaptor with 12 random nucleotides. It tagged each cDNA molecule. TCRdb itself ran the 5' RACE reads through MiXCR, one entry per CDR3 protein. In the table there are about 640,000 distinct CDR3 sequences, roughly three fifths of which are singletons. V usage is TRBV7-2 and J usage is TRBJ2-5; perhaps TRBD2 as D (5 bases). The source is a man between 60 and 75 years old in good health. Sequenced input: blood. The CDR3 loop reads CASSLAGAARRIRETQYF. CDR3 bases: TGTGCCAGCAGCCTAGCCGGAGCGGCGCGCCGCATTAGAGAGACCCAGTACTTC.